This TCR beta chain stems from a study of cytotoxic CD8 clonotypes in ibrutinib-treated CLL. Across the whole study: Within the patient group, ten to twelve were relapsed/refractory and fewer than 16 treatment-naive, and around 17 were IGHV unmutated. Response sampling occurred after a median around 12 months of treatment (range 6 to 36).

Comment on this clone: The antigen is not known.

The protocol was immunoSEQ multiplex PCR, while the TCRdb copy is restricted to in-frame clones and leaves out a portion. The sample records hundreds of thousands of clones, 67% being singletons. The study's findings and limits: Age-matched healthy donor levels were exceeded by baseline clonality, which tracked circulating CD8+ T-cell counts. Public clonotypes were rare and shrank or held steady on treatment.

CDR1 and CDR2 from the germline V gene are SGHDN and FVKESK. V lost 4 bases to trimming and J lost 4 bases, with 17 bases between them. This CDR3 is 15 amino acids long. The receptor was derived from a human donor with chronic lymphocytic leukemia. This specimen consisted of PBMCs, obtained after 36 months of ibrutinib treatment. The V and J genes are TRBV14 and TRBJ2-7; a weak D match, TRBD2 (5 bases). Here the CDR3 reads CASSPGLALGYEQYF. CDR3 sequence (DNA): TGTGCCAGCAGCCCTGGTCTAGCACTGGGATACGAGCAGTACTTC.